Below are 17 T cell receptor beta chains sequenced from a single sample in a study of graft-versus-host responses after intestinal transplantation. This table comes from immunoSEQ multiplex PCR, and its TCRdb copy is limited to in-frame clones, with some not included. The top ten hold 0.95% to 1.3% of the sample, which has roughly 98,000 clones, just under 95% seen once. For these receptors, no antigen is known. Material: unstimulated CD8+ T cells sorted from spleen or lymph node cells, obtained before transplant. Every receptor here comes from a human donor who was the organ donor for an intestinal transplant.

The chain employs TRBV7-2 and TRBJ2-1; D may be TRBD2 (6 bases). Germline loops: CDR1 SGHTA, CDR2 FQGNSA. The germline V and J ends were trimmed by 5 bases and 1 base, with 15 bases remaining between them. This CDR3 region has 16 residues. The CDR3 loop is CASSRTGSGSYNEQFF. The CDR3 region has the DNA TGTGCCAGCAGCCGCACCGGGAGCGGATCCTACAATGAGCAGTTCTTC.

This rearrangement joins TRBV13 to TRBJ1-1, with 7 nucleotides matching TRBD1. CDR1 and CDR2 from the germline V gene are PRHDT and FYEKMQ (reference sequence). V gave up 3 bases and J gave up 2 bases; unmatched junction bases: 6. The CDR3 contains 15 residues. The CDR3, as DNA: TGTGCCAGCAGCTTGTCGGGAGGGGGCAACACTGAAGCTTTCTTT. Its protein is CASSLSGGGNTEAFF.

This clone was counted a few times. The genes are TRBV4-3 and TRBJ2-7, with 7 nucleotides matching TRBD2. The CDR3 length is 13 residues. Trimming at V came to 1 base and at J to 6 bases, leaving 3 bases not matched to a gene. Germline V gene lookup returns CDR1 LGHNA and CDR2 YSLEER. The CDR3, as DNA: TGCGCCAGCAGCCAAGCTCGACTAGCCGAGCAGTACTTC. This codes for CASSQARLAEQYF.

This clone was observed once. The chain employs TRBV7-9 and TRBJ1-1; the D is unclear. This CDR3 spans 14 amino acids. The germline V and J ends were trimmed by 5 bases and 4 bases, with 14 bases remaining between them. Germline V gene lookup returns CDR1 SEHNR and CDR2 FQNEAQ (reference sequence). The CDR3 DNA sequence: TGTGCCAGCAGCAAACAAATTTGGAGCACTGAAGCTTTCTTT. Amino acid sequence: CASSKQIWSTEAFF.

The chain combines TRBV11-3 with TRBJ2-7, with D hard to call. This CDR3 is built from 13 residues. Germline V gives CDR1 SGHNT, CDR2 YENEEA. V shed 3 bases and J shed 4 bases, with 10 bases lying between them. CDR3 sequence reads: CASSFAEGYEQYF. In nucleotides, the CDR3 is TGTGCCAGCAGCTTCGCGGAAGGATACGAGCAGTACTTC.

The CDR3 is CASSYGEGYYEQYF. CDR3 coding DNA: TGTGCCAGCAGTTACGGGGAGGGCTACTACGAGCAGTACTTC. This chain joins TRBV6-5 and TRBJ2-7, with 7 bases aligning to TRBD2. CDR3 length equals 14 residues. The trim removed 2 bases at V and 3 bases at J, leaving 4 bases unmatched. The germline gives CDR1 MNHEY, CDR2 SVGAGI.

The rearrangement uses TRBV30 and TRBJ2-1, with TRBD2 matching over 10 bases. The V gene's germline CDR1 is GTSNPN and CDR2 SVGIG (reference sequence). V shed 3 bases and J 4 bases; nucleotides not matched to a gene: 6. The CDR3 has 15 amino acids. The CDR3 DNA sequence: TGTGCCTGGAGCGTCAGCGGGGGGGGGTACAATGAGCAGTTCTTC. This gives the protein CAWSVSGGGYNEQFF.

The rearrangement uses TRBV9 and TRBJ2-3; D perhaps matches TRBD2 (7 bases). CDR3 length: 17 amino acids. Trimming pared 6 bases from V and 2 bases from J, leaving 22 bases between. Germline loops: CDR1 SGDLS, CDR2 YYNGEE. The CDR3 reads CASTPRGGGLVTDTQYF. The CDR3 DNA reads as TGTGCCAGCACCCCGCGAGGCGGGGGCCTCGTCACAGATACGCAGTATTTT.

J is TRBJ1-1 and V is TRBV11-2; D remains unclear. The V end lost 1 base, the J end lost 13 bases, and 13 bases lay between the germline ends. CDR3 length: 12 amino acids. In germline, CDR1 is SGHAT, CDR2 FQNNGV. The DNA for the CDR3 is TGTGCCAGCAGCTTAGTCCGGGGAAAGGGTTTCTTT. This codes for CASSLVRGKGFF.

The CDR3 DNA sequence: TGTGCCAGTAGTGCTACCTCACCTGGCTATAATTCACCCCTCCACTTT. Its translation is CASSATSPGYNSPLHF. The chain uses TRBV19 and TRBJ1-6; D remains ambiguous. Trimming took 5 bases from V and 3 from J, leaving 14 bases between them. The CDR3 consists of 16 residues. Germline CDR1 is LNHDA and CDR2 is SQIVND (reference sequence).

The J gene is TRBJ2-5, the V gene TRBV29-1; 7 nucleotides agree with TRBD2. This CDR3 has 12 amino acids. The V and J ends lost 7 bases and 5 bases, in that order; junction bases with no gene match: 7. Germline CDR1 reads SQVTM; CDR2 reads ANQGSEA. CDR3: CSAPGGRETQYF. The CDR3 DNA reads as TGCAGCGCACCGGGGGGTCGGGAGACCCAGTACTTC.

The J gene is TRBJ2-7, the V gene TRBV18; perhaps TRBD1 as D (6 bases). Germline CDR1 is KGHSH and CDR2 is LQKENI. Trimming shortened V by 5 bases and J by 0 bases, and 8 bases separated the two germline ends. The CDR3 has 13 residues. The CDR3: CASSTGPSYEQYF. CDR3 coding DNA: TGTGCCAGCTCAACAGGGCCCTCCTACGAGCAGTACTTC.

The V and J genes are TRBV29-1 and TRBJ1-2; possible D gene TRBD1, 5 bases. The CDR3 runs to 17 residues. Trimming cost V 0 bases and J 7 bases, with 24 bases left between them. Germline V lookup: CDR1 SQVTM, CDR2 ANQGSEA. CDR3 nucleotide sequence: TGCAGCGTTGAAGATCTGGAGGGGCCCGCGGGTTTCGTTGGCTACACCTTC. Translating it yields CSVEDLEGPAGFVGYTF.

CDR3 DNA: TGTGCCAGTAGCACGACTAGCGGGTGGAGCTCCTACGAGCAGTACTTC. Encoded protein: CASSTTSGWSSYEQYF. The V gene is TRBV19, the J gene TRBJ2-7; 10 bases match TRBD2. This CDR3 is built from 16 residues. The germline gives CDR1 LNHDA, CDR2 SQIVND (reference sequence). The V and J ends lost 6 bases and 0 bases, in that order; junction bases with no gene match: 8.

The chain combines TRBV7-9 with TRBJ1-1; D is unresolved. Trimming stripped 3 bases from V and 1 base from J, with 15 bases between. CDR3 size: 16 residues. CDR1 is SEHNR, CDR2 FQNEAQ, per germline (reference sequence). Written as DNA, the CDR3 is TGTGCCAGCAGCTTGCCTAAGGGAGGACCGAACACTGAAGCTTTCTTT. Protein: CASSLPKGGPNTEAFF.

In this sample, this clone turned up once. This chain joins TRBV7-9 and TRBJ1-5, with D perhaps matching TRBD1 (6 bases). Germline loops: CDR1 SEHNR, CDR2 FQNEAQ (reference sequence). The CDR3 spans 13 residues. With 3 bases removed from V and 8 bases from J, the gap between germline ends came to 11 bases. In nucleotides, the CDR3 is TGTGCCAGCAGCTTTGCAGGGGCGGAGCCCCAGCATTTT. It codes for CASSFAGAEPQHF.

V and J are TRBV10-3 and TRBJ2-5; D remains ambiguous. The CDR3 contains 13 residues. CDR1 and CDR2 from the germline V gene are ENHRY and SYGVKD. Between the trimmed V and J ends, which lost 6 bases and 3 bases, there was a span of 11 bases. For the CDR3, the DNA is TGTGCCATCAGCTGGCCGAATGAAGAGACCCAGTACTTC. Translation: CAISWPNEETQYF.